The TCR beta chain described here comes from a study of blood T cells in healthy people across ages. General study points: Whereas aged donors had fewer naive CD4+ cells, long-lived donors had more of them and higher diversity.

This clonotype was picked up a small number of times. Its antigen is still unknown. The length of the CDR3 is 12 residues. Per germline, CDR1 MNHEY and CDR2 SVGAGI. V gave up 4 bases and J gave up 8 bases, with 8 bases separating them. PCR was performed a second time for about 6 to 11 cycles using a sample-barcoded 5' primer and a J-beta primer mix. TCRdb itself ran the 5' RACE reads through MiXCR, one entry per CDR3 protein. The table lists about 720,000 distinct CDR3 sequences, roughly 25% of them singletons. At least 5 micrograms of total RNA were extracted per sample. The data also belong to a second study, concerning T cells of mothers and their children. From that study: Using around 1.6 ug per 15 ul, all extracted RNA underwent cDNA synthesis. Mothers gave over 8.5 million TCR beta CDR3 reads each, and children about 3 million each.

The specimen sequenced was blood. V and J are TRBV6-5 and TRBJ1-4; no firm D call. This receptor was identified in a boy aged 10-17 years in good health. CDR3 nucleotide sequence: TGTGCCAGCAGTTTGGACCGAGAAAAACTGTTTTTT. Its protein is CASSLDREKLFF.